Below are 24 T cell receptor beta chains sequenced from a single sample in a study of CD8 T cells in Susac syndrome. Reverse transcription of about 0.5 to 1 ug RNA was performed with random hexamers. TCRdb called the immunoSEQ multiplex PCR reads again in MiXCR, with one record for every CDR3 protein. The sample contains fewer than 95,000 distinct CDR3 sequences, around 96% of which appear only once. The material sequenced was CD8+ T cells from PBMCs. Receptor source: a human donor with Susac syndrome.

The chain recombines TRBV9 with TRBJ2-1, with 10 positions matching TRBD2. The CDR3 covers 16 residues. Germline CDR1 and CDR2: SGDLS and YYNGEE. Germline trimming cut 3 bases from V and 6 bases from J; bases unmatched to any gene: 9. CDR3 amino acids: CASSASGGAYLNEQFF. In nucleotides, the CDR3 is TGTGCCAGCAGCGCAAGCGGGGGGGCCTATCTCAATGAGCAGTTCTTC.

The chain recombines TRBV6-2 or TRBV6-3 with TRBJ1-5; D gene ambiguous. Germline V gene sequence: CDR1 MNHEY, CDR2 SVGEGT. The CDR3 is 14 amino acids. The V gene lost 5 bases and the J gene lost 4 bases, with 12 bases spanning the gap. Here the CDR3 DNA reads TGTGCCAGCAGTCTTACGTGGGGAAATCAGCCCCAGCATTTT. Translating gives CASSLTWGNQPQHF.

The J gene is TRBJ2-3, the V gene TRBV27; tentatively, D is TRBD2 (6 bases). The germline CDR1 and CDR2 sequences are MNHEY and SMNVEV (reference sequence). V was shortened by 3 bases and J by 2 bases, with 12 bases between the two germline ends. This CDR3 is built from 15 residues. CDR3 protein: CASSLGGVITDTQYF. The CDR3 nucleotides are TGTGCCAGCAGTTTGGGCGGGGTGATCACAGATACGCAGTATTTT.

This sequence joins TRBV24-1 and TRBJ1-1, with D unclear. CDR1 is KGHDR and CDR2 is SFDVKD in the germline V gene. The V and J ends lost 5 bases and 0 bases respectively, with 12 bases between them. The CDR3 has 15 residues. The CDR3: CATSGTRQMNTEAFF. CDR3 in DNA: TGTGCCACCAGTGGTACCAGGCAAATGAACACTGAAGCTTTCTTT.

DNA of the CDR3: TGTGCCACCCCGGCAGCAGAGAACTATGGCTACACCTTC. Translated: CATPAAENYGYTF. This chain uses TRBV25-1 with TRBJ1-2; D gene ambiguous. V was clipped by 10 bases and J by 2 bases, with 14 bases between them. The CDR3 runs to 13 residues. Germline V gives CDR1 MGHDK, CDR2 SYGVNS.

The rearrangement uses TRBV13 and TRBJ2-7; TRBD1 matches at 9 bases. This CDR3 has 15 amino acids. With 2 bases clipped from V and 2 bases from J, the junction kept 4 bases outside the gene matches. Germline lookup yields CDR1 PRHDT and CDR2 FYEKMQ (reference sequence). DNA of the CDR3: TGTGCCAGCAGCTTAACCCGACAGGGGGCCTACGAGCAGTACTTC. It codes for CASSLTRQGAYEQYF. The full variable domain, rest sourced from reference TRBV13 and TRBJ2-7, is AAGVIQSPRHLIKEKRETATLKCYPIPRHDTVYWYQQGPGQDPQFLISFYEKMQSDKGSIPDRFSAQQFSDYHSELNMSSLELGDSALYFCASSLTRQGAYEQYFGPGTRLTVT.

The gene calls are TRBV12-5 and TRBJ2-2; D is uncertain. The CDR3 loop spans 12 amino acids. Trimming took 1 base from V and 8 from J, leaving 5 bases between them. Looked up from germline, CDR1 is LGHNT and CDR2 is FRNRAP. CDR3 region: CASGLGSGELFF. In DNA form, the CDR3 reads TGTGCTAGTGGTTTGGGGTCGGGGGAGCTGTTTTTT.

This sequence joins TRBV12-3 or TRBV12-4 and TRBJ2-3, with 7 bases fitting TRBD2. The CDR3 has 15 residues. The ends lost 3 bases at V and 2 bases at J; junction bases unmatched: 5. This chain's CDR3 is CASSLETSSTDTQYF. CDR3 DNA: TGTGCCAGCAGTTTGGAGACTAGCTCCACAGATACGCAGTATTTT.

This clonotype was counted a single time. The chain uses TRBV20-1 and TRBJ1-4; D might be TRBD1 (5 bases). The CDR3 consists of 13 residues. Trimming left V 6 bases short and J 2 bases short, with 10 bases between. Germline lookup yields CDR1 DFQATT and CDR2 SNEGSKA (reference sequence). The CDR3 reads CSARQTTNEKLFF. Written as DNA, the CDR3 is TGCAGTGCCCGACAGACCACTAATGAAAAACTGTTTTTT.

DNA for the CDR3: TGTGCCAGCAGTGCTCCCGGCCGGGACTATGGCTACACCTTC. As protein: CASSAPGRDYGYTF. The V and J genes are TRBV25-1 and TRBJ1-2, with D hard to call. Trimming took off 4 bases at V and 3 bases at J, with 12 bases between the two ends. The length of the CDR3 is 14 residues. CDR1 and CDR2 from the germline V gene are MGHDK and SYGVNS.

The chain combines TRBV7-8 with TRBJ2-7, with D maybe TRBD1 (6 bases). Deletions cut 8 bases from V and 6 bases from J, with 17 bases between. Germline V gene data show CDR1 as SGHVS and CDR2 as FQNEAQ. The CDR3 has 13 amino acids. CDR3 nucleotide sequence: TGTGCCAGCGGGGGCACAGGGATGGGCGAGCAGTACTTC. Amino acid sequence: CASGGTGMGEQYF.

The rearrangement links TRBV6-2 or TRBV6-3 to TRBJ2-1; 9 nucleotides line up with TRBD2. Germline CDR1 is MNHEY and CDR2 is SVGEGT. The length of the CDR3 is 20 residues. V lost 6 bases to trimming and J lost 3 bases; unmatched junction nucleotides: 21. The CDR3 loop reads CASRTRLAGPIRAVYNEQFF. The CDR3 DNA reads TGTGCCAGCAGGACCCGGCTAGCGGGGCCGATTAGGGCTGTCTACAATGAGCAGTTCTTC.

The chain links TRBV7-3 to TRBJ2-3; D possibly matches TRBD1 or TRBD2 (5 bases each). CDR1 SGHTA and CDR2 FQGTGA come from the germline V gene. With 0 bases removed from V and 1 base from J, the gap between germline ends came to 11 bases. This CDR3 has 16 amino acids. The CDR3 is CASSLTREGGTDTQYF. The CDR3 nucleotides are TGTGCCAGCAGCTTAACGAGGGAAGGGGGCACAGATACGCAGTATTTT.

The chain employs TRBV15 and TRBJ1-5; D remains ambiguous. This CDR3 comprises 15 residues. Germline CDR1 LNHNV, CDR2 YYDKDF (reference sequence). The ends were cut back, 1 base at V and 5 bases at J, with 12 bases in the middle. This CDR3 reads CATSRAAGVYQPQHF. In DNA form, the CDR3 reads TGTGCCACCAGCAGAGCGGCAGGCGTCTATCAGCCCCAGCATTTT.

The chain joins TRBV28 to TRBJ2-7; no clear D gene. The CDR3 contains 13 residues. The germline gives CDR1 MDHEN, CDR2 SYDVKM. The V end lost 3 bases, the J end lost 5 bases, and 11 bases lay between the germline ends. The CDR3 loop reads CASSFIEADEQYF. The CDR3 DNA is TGTGCCAGCAGTTTTATTGAGGCGGACGAGCAGTACTTC. The entire variable domain, with the rest obtained from reference TRBV28 and TRBJ2-7, is as follows: DVKVTQSSRYLVKRTGEKVFLECVQDMDHENMFWYRQDPGLGLRLIYFSYDVKMKEKGDIPEGYSVSREKKERFSLILESASTNQTSMYLCASSFIEADEQYFGPGTRLTVT.

This sequence joins TRBV4-1 and TRBJ2-3; 7 bases map to TRBD1. CDR1 MGHRA and CDR2 YSYEKL come from the germline V gene. This CDR3 has 15 amino acids. V trimming: 2 bases; J trimming: 2 bases; junction bases outside the gene matches: 4. The CDR3 here is CASSQRDSNTDTQYF. In nucleotides, the CDR3 is TGCGCCAGCAGCCAAAGGGACAGCAACACAGATACGCAGTATTTT.

In the case of this clonotype: One end of the junction is discordant with germline, which a read error may explain. The rearrangement uses TRBV7-7 and TRBJ2-1; 7 positions agree with TRBD1. Per the germline V gene, CDR1 is SSHAT and CDR2 is FNYEAQ (reference sequence). There are 13 residues in the CDR3. The CDR3 is CASSSRRGTEQFF. The CDR3 coding sequence is TGTGCTAGCAGCTCCCGCAGGGGGACTGAGCAGTTCTTC.

The gene calls are TRBV20-1 and TRBJ2-1; D might be TRBD1 (6 bases). V gave up 6 bases and J gave up 2 bases, with 14 bases separating them. CDR1 and CDR2 from the germline V gene are DFQATT and SNEGSKA (reference sequence). This CDR3 spans 14 amino acids. This chain's CDR3 is CSAAGVDTYNEQFF. In DNA form, the CDR3 reads TGCAGTGCAGCAGGGGTTGATACCTACAATGAGCAGTTCTTC.

J is TRBJ2-1 and V is TRBV4-1, with unresolved D. The CDR3 loop spans 13 amino acids. Germline loops: CDR1 MGHRA, CDR2 YSYEKL. The V end was cut by 0 bases, the J end by 10 bases, with 10 bases between. CDR3 amino acids: CASSQESDQEQFF. The CDR3 region has the DNA TGCGCCAGCAGCCAAGAGTCTGATCAAGAGCAGTTCTTC.

The CDR3, as DNA: TGTGCCAGCAGCCCCCCAGGGGTTACTGGTAATTCACCCCTCCACTTT. Its translation: CASSPPGVTGNSPLHF. V usage is TRBV25-1 and J usage is TRBJ1-6; TRBD1 might be the D (6 bases). This CDR3 spans 16 amino acids. Germline CDR1 is MGHDK and CDR2 is SYGVNS. Trimming stripped 6 bases from V and 6 bases from J, with 18 bases between.

CDR3 sequence reads: CASSVDRTEAFF. The CDR3 DNA reads as TGTGCCAGCAGCGTAGACCGGACAGAAGCTTTCTTT. The rearrangement uses TRBV9 and TRBJ1-1, with D perhaps matching TRBD1 (5 bases). The V end lost 0 bases, the J end lost 8 bases, and 8 bases lay between the germline ends. CDR1 is SGDLS, CDR2 YYNGEE, per germline. This CDR3 region has 12 residues.

The chain joins TRBV6-4 to TRBJ2-7; D uncertain. V lost 6 bases to trimming and J lost 4 bases, with 13 bases between them. The V gene's germline CDR1 is MRHNA and CDR2 SNTAGT. CDR3 size: 13 residues. The CDR3 nucleotides read TGTGCCAGCAGCCTATCCCCAGCATACGAGCAGTACTTC. The encoded protein is CASSLSPAYEQYF.

The chain uses TRBV9 and TRBJ2-3, with D tentatively TRBD2 (6 bases). The CDR3 loop spans 13 amino acids. Trimming removed 3 bases at V and 6 bases at J, with 11 bases between. Germline lookup yields CDR1 SGDLS and CDR2 YYNGEE. DNA of the CDR3: TGTGCCAGCAGCGCCGGCGGGGCGGATACGCAGTATTTT. Protein product: CASSAGGADTQYF. Variable domain in full (rest from reference TRBV9 and TRBJ2-3): DSGVTQTPKHLITATGQRVTLRCSPRSGDLSVYWYQQSLDQGLQFLIQYYNGEERAKGNILERFSAQQFPDLHSELNLSSLELGDSALYFCASSAGGADTQYFGPGTRLTVL.

The rearrangement links TRBV7-9 to TRBJ1-1; D is possibly TRBD1 (5 bases). The V and J ends lost 2 bases and 6 bases respectively, with 10 bases between them. The germline V gene has CDR1 SEHNR and CDR2 FQNEAQ (reference sequence). The CDR3 sequence is 13 residues long. This CDR3 reads CASSLQTASEAFF. The CDR3 DNA is TGTGCCAGCAGCTTACAGACAGCATCTGAAGCTTTCTTT.